Given below is one T cell receptor beta chain in context. Its antigen remains unknown. Sequencing was performed with immunoSEQ multiplex PCR; in TCRdb, only in-frame clones are kept and a portion is missing. This table has more than 25,000 clones, around four fifths appearing once. The sample is drawn from a study of PD-1 blockade in classical Hodgkin lymphoma. Study-level findings and limits: Reports described newly diagnosed patients as having lower baseline TCR diversity than healthy donors. Newly diagnosed patients had diversity similar to the baseline diversity of complete responders. Patients with an early start, nivolumab under 1 year after ASCT, were excluded.

The CDR3 extends over 17 amino acids. Per germline, CDR1 SGHTA and CDR2 FQGNSA. The V and J ends lost 5 bases and 4 bases, in that order; junction bases with no gene match: 16. All trial patients relapsed after autologous stem cell transplantation. The J gene is TRBJ1-2, the V gene TRBV7-2; TRBD1 aligns across 7 bases. Sequencing used peripheral blood mononuclear cells (PBMCs), obtained before the second cycle of nivolumab. The sequence derives from a human donor with classical Hodgkin lymphoma. The CDR3 spells CASSPQPAAGGGYGYTF. CDR3 DNA sequence: TGTGCCAGCAGCCCCCAACCCGCGGCAGGGGGGGGCTATGGCTACACCTTC.